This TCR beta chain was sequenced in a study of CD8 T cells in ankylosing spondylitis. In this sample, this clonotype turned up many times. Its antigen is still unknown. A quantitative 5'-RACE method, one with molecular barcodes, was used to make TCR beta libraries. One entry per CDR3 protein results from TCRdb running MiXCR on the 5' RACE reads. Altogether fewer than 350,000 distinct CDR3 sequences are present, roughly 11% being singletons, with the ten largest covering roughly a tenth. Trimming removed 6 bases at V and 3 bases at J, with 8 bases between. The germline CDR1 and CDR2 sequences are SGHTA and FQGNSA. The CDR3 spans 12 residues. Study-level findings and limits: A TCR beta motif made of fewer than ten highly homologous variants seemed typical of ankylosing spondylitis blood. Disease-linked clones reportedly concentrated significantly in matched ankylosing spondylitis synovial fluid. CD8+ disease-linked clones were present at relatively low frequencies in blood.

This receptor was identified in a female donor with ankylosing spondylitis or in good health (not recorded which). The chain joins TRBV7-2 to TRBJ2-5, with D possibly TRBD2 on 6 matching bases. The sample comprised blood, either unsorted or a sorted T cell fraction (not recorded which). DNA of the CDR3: TGTGCCAGCAGAGGAGGGAAAGAGACCCAGTACTTC. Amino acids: CASRGGKETQYF.